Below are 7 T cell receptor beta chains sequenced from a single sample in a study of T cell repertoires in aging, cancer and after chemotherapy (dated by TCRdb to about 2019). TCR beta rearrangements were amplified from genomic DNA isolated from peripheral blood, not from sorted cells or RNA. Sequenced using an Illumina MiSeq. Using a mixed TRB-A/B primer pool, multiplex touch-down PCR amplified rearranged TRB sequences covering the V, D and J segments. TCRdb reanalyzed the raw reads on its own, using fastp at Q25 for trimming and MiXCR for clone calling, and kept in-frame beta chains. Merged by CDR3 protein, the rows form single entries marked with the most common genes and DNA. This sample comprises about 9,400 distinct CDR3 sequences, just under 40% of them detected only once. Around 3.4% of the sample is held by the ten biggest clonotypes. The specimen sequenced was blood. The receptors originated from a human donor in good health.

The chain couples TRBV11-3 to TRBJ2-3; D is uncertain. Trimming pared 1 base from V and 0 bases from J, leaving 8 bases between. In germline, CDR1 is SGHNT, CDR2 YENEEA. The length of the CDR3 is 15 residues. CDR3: CASSLAGISTDTQYF. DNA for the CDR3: TGTGCCAGCAGCTTAGCGGGTATTAGCACAGATACGCAGTATTTT.

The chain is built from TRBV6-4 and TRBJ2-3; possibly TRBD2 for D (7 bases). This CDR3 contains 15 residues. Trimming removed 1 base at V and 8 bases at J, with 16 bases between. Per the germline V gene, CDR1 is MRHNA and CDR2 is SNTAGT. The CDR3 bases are TGTGCCAGCAGTGACTTTAGGGGGGGGAAGCCTACGCAGTATTTT. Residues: CASSDFRGGKPTQYF.

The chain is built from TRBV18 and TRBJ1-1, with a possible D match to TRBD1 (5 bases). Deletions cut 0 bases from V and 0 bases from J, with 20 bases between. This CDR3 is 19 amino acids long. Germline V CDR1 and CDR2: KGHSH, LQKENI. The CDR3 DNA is TGTGCCAGCTCACCACCTTTGCCTTGGACAAGACCCATGAACACTGAAGCTTTCTTT. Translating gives CASSPPLPWTRPMNTEAFF.

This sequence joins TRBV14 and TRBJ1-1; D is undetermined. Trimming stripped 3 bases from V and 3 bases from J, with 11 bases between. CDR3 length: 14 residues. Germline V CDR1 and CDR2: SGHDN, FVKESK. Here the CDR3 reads CASSQASGYTEAFF. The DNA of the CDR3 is TGTGCCAGCAGCCAGGCGTCGGGGTACACTGAAGCTTTCTTT. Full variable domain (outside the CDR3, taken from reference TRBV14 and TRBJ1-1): EAGVTQFPSHSVIEKGQTVTLRCDPISGHDNLYWYRRVMGKEIKFLLHFVKESKQDESGMPNNRFLAERTGGTYSTLKVQPAELEDSGVYFCASSQASGYTEAFFGQGTRLTVV.

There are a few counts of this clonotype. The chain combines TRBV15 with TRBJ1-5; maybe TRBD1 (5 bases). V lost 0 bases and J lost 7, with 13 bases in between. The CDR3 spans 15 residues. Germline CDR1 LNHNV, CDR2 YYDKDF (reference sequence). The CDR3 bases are TGTGCCACCAGCAGAGAAGGGGACGGAGGGCAGCCCCAGCATTTT. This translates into CATSREGDGGQPQHF.

In DNA, the CDR3 is TGTGCCAGCAGTTTTTCGGGGTTCGCGGAGCAGTACTTC. Translation gives CASSFSGFAEQYF. The chain links TRBV12-3 or TRBV12-4 to TRBJ2-7; weak D call: TRBD2 (5 bases). With 3 bases removed from V and 7 bases from J, the gap between germline ends came to 13 bases. The CDR3 covers 13 residues.

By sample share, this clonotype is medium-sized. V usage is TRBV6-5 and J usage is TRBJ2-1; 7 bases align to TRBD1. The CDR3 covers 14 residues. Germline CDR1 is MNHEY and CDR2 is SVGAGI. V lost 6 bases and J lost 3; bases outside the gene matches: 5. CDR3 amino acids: CASSLTGYYNEQFF. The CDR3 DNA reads TGTGCCAGCAGCTTGACAGGGTACTACAATGAGCAGTTCTTC.